This T cell receptor beta chain was captured by sequencing in a study of cytomegalovirus exposure and HLA in healthy donors. Only in-frame clones appear in the TCRdb table, and some are missing; sequencing was by immunoSEQ multiplex PCR. In the table there are fewer than 250,000 clones, about 82% of which are singletons. Sequencing used PBMCs. The sequence was obtained from a young woman in good health and CMV-seronegative.

The DNA of the CDR3 is TGTGCCAGCAGGAGAGGGCAGACCCAGTACTTC. Amino acid sequence: CASRRGQTQYF. This rearrangement joins TRBV6-4 to TRBJ2-5; maybe TRBD2 (5 bases). The length of the CDR3 is 11 residues. The germline V gene encodes CDR1 MRHNA and CDR2 SNTAGT. The ends were cut back, 6 bases at V and 6 bases at J, with 8 bases in the middle.